Presented here are 22 T cell receptor beta chains from one specimen sequenced in a study of cytomegalovirus exposure and HLA in healthy donors. PCR amplification relied on 60 Vbeta primers (plus 13 Jbeta primers). Data came from immunoSEQ multiplex PCR; TCRdb stores just in-frame clones and leaves some out. Found here are 100,000 to 150,000 clones, 77% of them singletons; the top ten hold about 4.3%. Sequencing input: PBMCs. The receptors here all came from a male donor in good health and CMV-seropositive.

This chain uses TRBV18 with TRBJ2-7; the D gene is possibly TRBD2 (5 bases). This CDR3 is built from 13 residues. Germline V gives CDR1 KGHSH, CDR2 LQKENI. The V end lost 4 bases, the J end lost 1 base, and 8 bases lay between the germline ends. The CDR3 DNA reads TGTGCCAGCTCACAGGGAGTTTCCTACGAGCAGTACTTC. Residues: CASSQGVSYEQYF.

The V gene is TRBV28, the J gene TRBJ1-1, with D tentatively TRBD1 (6 bases). V lost 6 bases and J 4 bases, leaving 15 bases between the germline ends. CDR3 length: 14 residues. Germline V gene sequence: CDR1 MDHEN, CDR2 SYDVKM. The CDR3: CASSAYRDRTEAFF. CDR3 bases: TGTGCCAGCAGCGCATACAGGGATCGCACTGAAGCTTTCTTT.

This clone turned up a few times. This sequence joins TRBV19 and TRBJ1-2; D call uncertain. Trimming left V 3 bases short and J 8 bases short, with 10 bases between. Germline CDR1 LNHDA, CDR2 SQIVND (reference sequence). This CDR3 contains 12 residues. This CDR3 is CASSIGVRGYTF. The CDR3 region has the DNA TGTGCCAGTAGTATCGGGGTCAGGGGCTACACCTTC.

The chain recombines TRBV25-1 with TRBJ2-1, with D possibly TRBD2 on 5 matching bases. The CDR3 contains 13 residues. Per germline, CDR1 MGHDK and CDR2 SYGVNS. Trimming pared 1 base from V and 7 bases from J, leaving 8 bases between. The CDR3 here is CASSEWGENEQFF. As DNA, the CDR3 is TGTGCCAGCAGTGAATGGGGAGAGAATGAGCAGTTCTTC.

The chain employs TRBV7-2 and TRBJ2-5; TRBD2 matches 8 bases. Per germline, CDR1 SGHTA and CDR2 FQGNSA. The CDR3 consists of 15 residues. V lost 5 bases and J lost 5; bases outside the gene matches: 10. Here the CDR3 DNA reads TGTGCCAGCAGCCGTAGCGGGAAGGTTGGGGAGACCCAGTACTTC. Protein product: CASSRSGKVGETQYF.

The gene calls are TRBV7-2 and TRBJ2-2, with a tentative D call TRBD2 (7 bases). V was cut by 0 bases and J by 6 bases, with 11 bases left in between. Germline-derived CDR1 and CDR2 are SGHTA and FQGNSA. This CDR3 has 15 amino acids. The CDR3 sequence is CASSLAGGQAGELFF. The DNA for the CDR3 is TGTGCCAGCAGCTTAGCGGGGGGGCAGGCCGGGGAGCTGTTTTTT.

This chain links TRBV19 with TRBJ1-1, with 7 nucleotides matching TRBD1. CDR1 is LNHDA, CDR2 SQIVND, per germline (reference sequence). The CDR3 has 13 amino acids. The ends lost 9 bases at V and 3 bases at J; junction bases unmatched: 7. CDR3 coding DNA: TGTGCCAGCCAACTGACAGGGTACACTGAAGCTTTCTTT. Translated: CASQLTGYTEAFF.

V is TRBV7-9 and J is TRBJ1-1; TRBD1 matches 11 bases. CDR1 and CDR2 from the germline V gene are SEHNR and FQNEAQ (reference sequence). This CDR3 contains 18 residues. Trimming at V came to 5 bases and at J to 0 bases, leaving 11 bases not matched to a gene. The CDR3 region has the DNA TGTGCCAGCAGCGATCTCGGCGGACAGGGGGCGATGAACACTGAAGCTTTCTTT. It encodes CASSDLGGQGAMNTEAFF.

This clone was counted only a few times. V usage is TRBV6-1 and J usage is TRBJ1-6, with 7 bases aligning to TRBD1. V was pared by 5 bases and J by 11 bases, with 12 bases of the junction left unmatched. Germline CDR1 is MNHNS and CDR2 is SASEGT. This CDR3 region has 15 residues. The CDR3 nucleotides are TGTGCCAGCAGTCTCTACAGGGGTACTGAAACACCCCTCCACTTT. As protein: CASSLYRGTETPLHF.

This clone has a handful of counts. The chain links TRBV5-1 to TRBJ2-1; TRBD1 matches at 8 bases. J was trimmed by 7 bases and V by 1 base; bases with no gene match: 4. The CDR3 is 14 amino acids. Looked up from germline, CDR1 is SGHRS and CDR2 is YFSETQ. The CDR3 sequence is CASSLNTGGNEQFF. DNA for the CDR3: TGCGCCAGCAGCTTGAATACAGGGGGGAATGAGCAGTTCTTC.

This chain connects TRBV6-5 to TRBJ2-3; possibly TRBD2 for D (6 bases). CDR1 is MNHEY and CDR2 is SVGAGI in the germline V gene. The CDR3 is 14 residues long. The germline V and J ends were trimmed by 5 bases and 2 bases, with 11 bases remaining between them. The CDR3 nucleotides are TGTGCCAGCAGTGGCCTGGGACTCACAGATACGCAGTATTTT. It specifies CASSGLGLTDTQYF.

This clone was detected once. This chain uses TRBV5-6 with TRBJ2-7; tentative D call: TRBD2 (5 bases). The CDR3 loop spans 12 amino acids. Germline values: CDR1 SGHDT, CDR2 YYEEEE. Trimming removed 0 bases at V and 7 bases at J, with 8 bases between. The CDR3 nucleotides read TGTGCCAGCAGCTTGGTCGGGGTGGAGCAGTACTTC. Translated: CASSLVGVEQYF.

The chain recombines TRBV19 with TRBJ2-5, with D possibly being TRBD2 (6 bases). V was clipped by 5 bases and J by 2 bases, with 12 bases between them. This CDR3 region has 14 residues. Germline V gene lookup returns CDR1 LNHDA and CDR2 SQIVND (reference sequence). The CDR3 DNA reads TGTGCCAGTAGTGAAGGGCTAGCGCAAGAGACCCAGTACTTC. This gives the protein CASSEGLAQETQYF.

This clone was picked up one time. This rearrangement joins TRBV28 to TRBJ2-5; TRBD1 might be the D (5 bases). V dropped 6 bases and J dropped 1 base, with 9 bases sitting between them. The CDR3 totals 13 residues. Germline V gene lookup returns CDR1 MDHEN and CDR2 SYDVKM. The CDR3, as DNA: TGTGCCAGCAGGCCCCAGGGCCAAGAGACCCAGTACTTC. It yields the protein CASRPQGQETQYF.

Turning to this clone: At one of its ends the junction is not consistent with the germline gene, which may arise from a read error. This chain links TRBV7-9 with TRBJ2-1; tentatively, D is TRBD2 (6 bases). There are 14 residues in the CDR3. Germline V gene sequence: CDR1 SEHNR, CDR2 FQNEAQ (reference sequence). CDR3 coding DNA: TGTTCCAGCAGCTTTAGCGGTCCCTGGGATGAGCAGTTCTTC. Encoded protein: CSSSFSGPWDEQFF.

This clone came up a few times. The genes are TRBV9 and TRBJ2-5; TRBD2 matches at 8 bases. Germline lookup yields CDR1 SGDLS and CDR2 YYNGEE. Trimming took 1 base from V and 0 from J; bases not matched to a gene: 14. The CDR3 is made up of 19 amino acids. CDR3 nucleotide sequence: TGTGCCAGCAGCGTAACCCCCCTCCGCGGCGGGAGGAACCAAGAGACCCAGTACTTC. Protein sequence: CASSVTPLRGGRNQETQYF. The full variable domain, with the rest looked up from reference TRBV9 and TRBJ2-5, is DSGVTQTPKHLITATGQRVTLRCSPRSGDLSVYWYQQSLDQGLQFLIQYYNGEERAKGNILERFSAQQFPDLHSELNLSSLELGDSALYFCASSVTPLRGGRNQETQYFGPGTRLLVL.

The V call is TRBV6-5, the J call TRBJ2-7; a possible D gene is TRBD2 (5 bases). Trimming removed 7 bases at V and 7 bases at J, with 14 bases between. In germline, CDR1 is MNHEY, CDR2 SVGAGI. The CDR3 is 12 residues long. In nucleotides, the CDR3 is TGTGCCAGCACCGGCGCTACGGGAGAGCAGTACTTC. It translates to CASTGATGEQYF.

The chain combines TRBV29-1 with TRBJ2-1; D is uncertain. V was trimmed by 4 bases and J by 0 bases, leaving 7 bases between them. Germline values: CDR1 SQVTM, CDR2 ANQGSEA. The CDR3 is 13 amino acids. CDR3 loop: CSVVASSYNEQFF. The DNA of the CDR3 is TGCAGCGTTGTCGCTAGCTCCTACAATGAGCAGTTCTTC.

This CDR3 reads CASSLEKRGGRETQYF. DNA for the CDR3: TGTGCCAGCAGCTTGGAAAAGCGGGGGGGGAGGGAGACCCAGTACTTC. V gene TRBV5-4 combines with J gene TRBJ2-5; the match to TRBD2 covers 10 bases. The germline V gene encodes CDR1 SGHNT and CDR2 YYREEE (reference sequence). The CDR3 totals 16 residues. The junction had 7 bases not matched to a gene; V was cut back by 0 bases and J by 5 bases. The entire variable domain, with the rest obtained from reference TRBV5-4 and TRBJ2-5, is as follows: ETGVTQSPTHLIKTRGQQVTLRCSSQSGHNTVSWYQQALGQGPQFIFQYYREEENGRGNFPPRFSGLQFPNYSSELNVNALELDDSALYLCASSLEKRGGRETQYFGPGTRLLVL.

The chain has TRBV7-2 and TRBJ2-4; D call uncertain. From germline, CDR1 is SGHTA and CDR2 FQGNSA. The CDR3 runs 15 residues. Between the trimmed V and J ends, which lost 1 base and 7 bases, there was a span of 14 bases. The chain's CDR3 is CASSLDQIFLNIQYF. The CDR3 region has the DNA TGTGCCAGCAGCTTAGACCAGATTTTTTTGAACATTCAGTACTTC.

The CDR3 region has the DNA TGTGCCAGCAGCGTAGAGGTCCGAGGGTCGACTGAAGCTTTCTTT. Translation: CASSVEVRGSTEAFF. The chain recombines TRBV9 with TRBJ1-1; no firm D call. The length of the CDR3 is 15 residues. Deletions cut 0 bases from V and 5 bases from J, with 14 bases between. CDR1 is SGDLS, CDR2 YYNGEE, per germline.

The V gene is TRBV5-8, the J gene TRBJ1-5, with D possibly matching TRBD1 (5 bases). Per germline, CDR1 SGHTS and CDR2 YDEGEE. The CDR3 covers 14 residues. Trimming cost V 4 bases and J 7 bases, with 15 bases left between them. For the CDR3, the DNA is TGTGCCAGCAGCCCGGGTCTGGCAGGGCAGCCCCAGCATTTT. Protein sequence: CASSPGLAGQPQHF.